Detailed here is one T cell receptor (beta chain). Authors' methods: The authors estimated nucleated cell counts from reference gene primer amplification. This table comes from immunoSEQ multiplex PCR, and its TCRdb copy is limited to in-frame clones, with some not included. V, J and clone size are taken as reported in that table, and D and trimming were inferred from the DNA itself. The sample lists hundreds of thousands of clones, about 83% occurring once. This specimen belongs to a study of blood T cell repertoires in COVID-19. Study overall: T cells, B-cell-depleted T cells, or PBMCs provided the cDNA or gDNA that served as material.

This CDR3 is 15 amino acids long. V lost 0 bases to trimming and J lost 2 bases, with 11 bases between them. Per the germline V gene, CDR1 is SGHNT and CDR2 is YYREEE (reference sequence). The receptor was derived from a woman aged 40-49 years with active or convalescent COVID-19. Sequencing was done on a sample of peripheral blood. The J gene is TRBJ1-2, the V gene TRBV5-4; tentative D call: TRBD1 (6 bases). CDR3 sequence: CASSLASTGNYGYTF. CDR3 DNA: TGTGCCAGCAGCTTGGCCTCTACAGGGAACTATGGCTACACCTTC. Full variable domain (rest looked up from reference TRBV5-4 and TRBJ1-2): ETGVTQSPTHLIKTRGQQVTLRCSSQSGHNTVSWYQQALGQGPQFIFQYYREEENGRGNFPPRFSGLQFPNYSSELNVNALELDDSALYLCASSLASTGNYGYTFGSGTRLTVV.